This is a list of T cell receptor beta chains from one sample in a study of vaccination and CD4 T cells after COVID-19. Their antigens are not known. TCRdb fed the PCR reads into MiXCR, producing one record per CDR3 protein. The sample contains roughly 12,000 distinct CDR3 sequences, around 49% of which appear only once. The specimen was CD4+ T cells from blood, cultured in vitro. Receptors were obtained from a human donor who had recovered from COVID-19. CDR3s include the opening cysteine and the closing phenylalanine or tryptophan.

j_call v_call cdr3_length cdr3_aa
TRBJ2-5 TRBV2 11 CASSSKETQYF
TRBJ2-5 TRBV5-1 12 CASSFPGETQYF
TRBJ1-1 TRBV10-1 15 CASRVGGVMNTEAFF
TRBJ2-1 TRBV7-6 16 CASSLGAGVYYNEQFF
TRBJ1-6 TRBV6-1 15 CASSDRSSYNSPLHF
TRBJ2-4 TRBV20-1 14 CSASGVRSENIQYF
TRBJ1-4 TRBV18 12 CASSSSNEKLFF
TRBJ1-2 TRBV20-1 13 CSASGQGYYGYTF
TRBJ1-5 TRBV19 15 CASSMTGGSNQPQHF
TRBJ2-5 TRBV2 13 CASSGTGEETQYF
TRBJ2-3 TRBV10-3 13 CAISELRADTQYF
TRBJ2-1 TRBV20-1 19 CSALSLRGLAGGSYNEQFF
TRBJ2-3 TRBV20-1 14 CSATRQRSTDTQYF
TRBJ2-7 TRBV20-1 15 CSARGPGGGAPEQYF
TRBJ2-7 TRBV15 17 CATSSWLAGSTKYEQYF
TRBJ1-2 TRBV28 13 CASSLSATYGYTF
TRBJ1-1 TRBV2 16 CASSERPGVKDTEAFF
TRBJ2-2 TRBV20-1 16 CSAATDRDWNTGELFF
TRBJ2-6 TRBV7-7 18 CASSLELAGSSGANVLTF
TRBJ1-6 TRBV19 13 CASAGQGNSPLHF
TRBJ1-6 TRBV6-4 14 CASSEVAGDSPLHF
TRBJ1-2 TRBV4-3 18 CASSPKDYSVMGEYGYTF
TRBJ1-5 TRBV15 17 CATSRDRVGKGNQPQHF
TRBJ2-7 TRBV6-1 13 CASSRTAGGEQYF
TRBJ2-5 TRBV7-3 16 CASSPEGDQAQETQYF
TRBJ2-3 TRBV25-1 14 CASSEGRVGDTQYF
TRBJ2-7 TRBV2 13 CASSGRRAGEQYF
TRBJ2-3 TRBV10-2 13 CASSERNTDTQYF
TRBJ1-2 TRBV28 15 CASSGSLGQEYGYTF
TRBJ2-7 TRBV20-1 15 CSAGTWASGAYEQYF
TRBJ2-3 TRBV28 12 CASSYGADTQYF
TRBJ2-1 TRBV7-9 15 CASSEEGRSYNEQFF
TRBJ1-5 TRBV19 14 CASSPDRGRQPQHF
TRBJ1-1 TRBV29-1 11 CSHVRNTEAFF
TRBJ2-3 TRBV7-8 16 CASSLARTSGIDTQYF
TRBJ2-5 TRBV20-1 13 CSARLPGSETQYF
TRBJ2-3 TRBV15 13 CATSRDRGRDPDF
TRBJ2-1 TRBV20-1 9 CSVENEQFF
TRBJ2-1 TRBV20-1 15 CSARKGTSGNNEQFF
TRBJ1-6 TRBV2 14 CASRVDSIDSPLHF
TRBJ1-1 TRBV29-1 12 CSTWDRDTEAFF
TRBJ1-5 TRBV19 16 CASRLSGTGGHQPQHF
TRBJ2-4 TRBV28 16 CASSLWTGEAKNIQYF
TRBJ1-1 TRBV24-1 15 CATSPTGQGNTEAFF
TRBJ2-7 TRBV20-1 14 CSALGTFGTYEHYF
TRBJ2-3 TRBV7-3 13 CASSSTLRDTQYF
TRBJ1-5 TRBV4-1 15 CASSPTGFGNQPQHF
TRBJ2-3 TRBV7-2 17 CASSGSMVKREPDTQYF
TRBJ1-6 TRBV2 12 CASVRDNSPLHF
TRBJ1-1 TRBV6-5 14 CASSYSPWNTEAFF
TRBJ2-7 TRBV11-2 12 CASRGGTYEQYF
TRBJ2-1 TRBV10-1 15 CASSYRLAGVNEQFF
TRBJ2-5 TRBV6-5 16 CASSSLGGASRETQYF
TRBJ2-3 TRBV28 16 CASSYPGDGSTDTQYF
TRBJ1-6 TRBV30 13 CAWSVQENSPLHF
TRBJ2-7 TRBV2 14 CASRSQGGSYEQYF
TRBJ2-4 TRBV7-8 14 CASSLGLAKNIQYF
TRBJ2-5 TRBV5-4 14 CASSLGQGEETQYF
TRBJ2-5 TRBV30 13 CACLRGSGETQYF